These 12 T cell receptor beta chains came from one sample sequenced in a study of OX40 agonist ivuxolimab in advanced cancers. Using immunoSEQ multiplex PCR, the repertoire was profiled, and TCRdb retains in-frame clones only, with some absent. Among just over 80,000 clones listed, about nine tenths were seen once. The sequenced sample was CD4+ or CD8+ T cells sorted from blood, obtained in a trial of the OX40 agonist ivuxolimab. Every receptor here comes from an adult with an advanced solid tumor such as melanoma, head and neck, liver or kidney cancer.

The chain joins TRBV4-1 to TRBJ2-5; D could derive from TRBD1 or TRBD2 (6 bases each). From germline, CDR1 is MGHRA and CDR2 YSYEKL. Trimming took off 1 base at V and 1 base at J, with 10 bases between the two ends. CDR3 length equals 15 residues. The CDR3, as DNA: TGCGCCAGCAGCCAAGCGGGGGCACTCCAAGAGACCCAGTACTTC. Its protein product is CASSQAGALQETQYF.

V and J are TRBV19 and TRBJ2-2; a weak D match, TRBD2 (5 bases). This CDR3 contains 14 residues. V was clipped by 7 bases and J by 1 base, with 10 bases between them. Germline assignment: CDR1 LNHDA and CDR2 SQIVND (reference sequence). CDR3 sequence: CASIPTRNTGELFF. In DNA, the CDR3 is TGTGCCAGTATTCCAACTAGGAACACCGGGGAGCTGTTTTTT.

The chain is built from TRBV11-2 and TRBJ2-3, with a weak D call TRBD2 (7 bases). V was pared by 8 bases and J by 4 bases, with 16 bases between. The germline gives CDR1 SGHAT, CDR2 FQNNGV. The CDR3 runs to 14 residues. The CDR3 coding sequence is TGTGCCAGCGGCGCCGGGGGGCCGGCAGATACGCAGTATTTT. Amino acid sequence: CASGAGGPADTQYF.

The rearrangement uses TRBV12-5 and TRBJ2-1, with 7 bases that match TRBD1. V was pared by 1 base and J by 7 bases, with 4 bases of the junction left unmatched. The CDR3 consists of 14 residues. Germline CDR1 LGHNT, CDR2 FRNRAP. The CDR3 loop is CASGLGQGKNEQFF. CDR3 in DNA: TGTGCTAGTGGTTTGGGACAGGGAAAGAATGAGCAGTTCTTC.

The chain has TRBV14 and TRBJ2-1; D gene unclear. The germline gives CDR1 SGHDN, CDR2 FVKESK. The CDR3 has 13 residues. Deletions cut 0 bases from V and 10 bases from J, with 10 bases between. CDR3 DNA sequence: TGTGCCAGCAGCCAAGATTTGGTTGGGGAGCAGTTCTTC. Amino acid sequence: CASSQDLVGEQFF.

V usage is TRBV5-8 and J usage is TRBJ2-3; 8 bases align to TRBD2. This CDR3 is 15 amino acids long. The ends lost 4 bases at V and 4 bases at J; junction bases unmatched: 8. CDR1 and CDR2 (germline): SGHTS, YDEGEE. CDR3 residues: CASSQPGRGADTQYF. CDR3 nucleotides: TGTGCCAGCAGCCAGCCAGGGCGGGGGGCAGATACGCAGTATTTT. Looking up the rest from reference TRBV5-8 and TRBJ2-3 gives the full variable domain: EAGVTQSPTHLIKTRGQQATLRCSPISGHTSVYWYQQALGLGLQFLLWYDEGEERNRGNFPPRFSGRQFPNYSSELNVNALELEDSALYLCASSQPGRGADTQYFGPGTRLTVL.

This clone was recorded once. The chain joins TRBV5-6 to TRBJ1-2; 8 bases map to TRBD1. The CDR3 loop spans 12 amino acids. The J segment lost 8 bases and the V segment lost 2 bases, leaving 2 bases of the junction unmatched. Per the germline V gene, CDR1 is SGHDT and CDR2 is YYEEEE. CDR3 coding DNA: TGTGCCAGCAGCTTACAGGGGGAAGGCTACACCTTC. Its protein product is CASSLQGEGYTF.

The V call is TRBV7-2, the J call TRBJ1-5; D call uncertain. The length of the CDR3 is 15 residues. Trimming removed 1 base from V and 7 bases from J, with 14 bases in between. Germline CDR1 reads SGHTA; CDR2 reads FQGNSA. For the CDR3, the DNA is TGTGCCAGCAGCTTAGTCGCCTCTATGGGACAGCCCCAGCATTTT. This sequence encodes CASSLVASMGQPQHF.

V is TRBV19 and J is TRBJ2-5; unclear D gene. Trimming cost V 5 bases and J 0 bases, with 10 bases left between them. The germline V gene encodes CDR1 LNHDA and CDR2 SQIVND (reference sequence). The CDR3 is 14 amino acids. CDR3 sequence: CASSFAPNQETQYF. The CDR3 nucleotides read TGTGCCAGTAGTTTTGCACCGAACCAAGAGACCCAGTACTTC.

V gene TRBV6-1 combines with J gene TRBJ2-5; D is ambiguous. V lost 5 bases and J 3 bases, leaving 4 bases between the germline ends. From germline, CDR1 is MNHNS and CDR2 SASEGT. The CDR3 sequence is 11 residues long. The DNA for the CDR3 is TGTGCCAGCAGTCAAGAAGAGACCCAGTACTTC. Translating gives CASSQEETQYF.

The chain is built from TRBV4-1 and TRBJ1-1, with D possibly matching TRBD1 (5 bases). The CDR3 contains 16 residues. Germline V CDR1 and CDR2: MGHRA, YSYEKL. Between the trimmed V and J ends, which lost 4 bases and 0 bases, there was a span of 15 bases. CDR3 region: CASSLGWGNMNTEAFF. In DNA form, the CDR3 reads TGCGCCAGCAGCCTAGGATGGGGCAATATGAACACTGAAGCTTTCTTT.

The chain couples TRBV7-8 to TRBJ1-6; TRBD1 matches at 8 bases. The CDR3 totals 14 residues. The V gene end was trimmed by 3 bases and the J gene end by 13 bases; junction bases not matched to a gene: 8. Germline CDR1 SGHVS, CDR2 FQNEAQ. The DNA of the CDR3 is TGTGCCAGCAGCTTCGGGACAGGAAATATCCCCCTCCACTTT. Amino acid sequence: CASSFGTGNIPLHF.